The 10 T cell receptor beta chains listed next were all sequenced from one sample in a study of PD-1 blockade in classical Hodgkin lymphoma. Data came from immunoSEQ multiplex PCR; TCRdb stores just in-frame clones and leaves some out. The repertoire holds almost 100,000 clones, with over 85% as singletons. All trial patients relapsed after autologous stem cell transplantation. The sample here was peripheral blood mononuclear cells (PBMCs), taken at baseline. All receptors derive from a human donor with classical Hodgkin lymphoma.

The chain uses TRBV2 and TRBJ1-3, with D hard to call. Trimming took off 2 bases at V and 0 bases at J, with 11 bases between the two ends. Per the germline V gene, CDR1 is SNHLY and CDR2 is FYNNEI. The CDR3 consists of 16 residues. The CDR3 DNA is TGTGCCAGCAGTGAACGGTACTTTCGCTCTGGAAACACCATATATTTT. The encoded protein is CASSERYFRSGNTIYF.

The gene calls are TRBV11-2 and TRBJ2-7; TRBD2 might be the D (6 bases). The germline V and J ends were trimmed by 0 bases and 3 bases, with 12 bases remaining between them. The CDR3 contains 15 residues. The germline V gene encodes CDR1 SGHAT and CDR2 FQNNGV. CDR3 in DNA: TGTGCCAGCAGCTTAGATCCCGCGCGGGGCTACGAGCAGTACTTC. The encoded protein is CASSLDPARGYEQYF.

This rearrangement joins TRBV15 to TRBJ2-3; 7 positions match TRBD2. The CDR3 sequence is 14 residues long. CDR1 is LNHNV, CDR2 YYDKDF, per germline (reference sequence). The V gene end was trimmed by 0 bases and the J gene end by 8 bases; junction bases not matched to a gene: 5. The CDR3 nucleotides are TGTGCCACCAGCAGAGAGTGGGGGGAGGGTACGCAGTATTTT. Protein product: CATSREWGEGTQYF.

CDR3 region: CAWSVLRSFSSDKSSGNTIYF. CDR3 in DNA: TGTGCCTGGAGTGTACTCAGGAGCTTCAGTTCCGACAAGAGCTCTGGAAACACCATATATTTT. This chain joins TRBV30 and TRBJ1-3; unclear D gene. CDR3 length equals 21 residues. V lost 0 bases, J lost 0 bases, and 27 bases lay in between. Germline V gene lookup returns CDR1 GTSNPN and CDR2 SVGIG (reference sequence).

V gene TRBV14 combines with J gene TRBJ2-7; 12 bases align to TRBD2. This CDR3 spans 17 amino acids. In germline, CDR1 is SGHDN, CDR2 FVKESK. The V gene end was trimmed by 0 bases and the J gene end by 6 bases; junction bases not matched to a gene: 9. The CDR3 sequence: CASSQDGLAGTTGEQYF. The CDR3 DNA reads TGTGCCAGCAGCCAAGATGGACTAGCGGGAACTACTGGCGAGCAGTACTTC.

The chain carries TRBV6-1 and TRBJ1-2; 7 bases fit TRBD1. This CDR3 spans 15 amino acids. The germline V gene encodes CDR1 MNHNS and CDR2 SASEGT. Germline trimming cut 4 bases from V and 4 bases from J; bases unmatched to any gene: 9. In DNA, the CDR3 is TGTGCCAGCAGTGTCCGGACAGGTCCGTTCTATGGCTACACCTTC. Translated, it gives CASSVRTGPFYGYTF.

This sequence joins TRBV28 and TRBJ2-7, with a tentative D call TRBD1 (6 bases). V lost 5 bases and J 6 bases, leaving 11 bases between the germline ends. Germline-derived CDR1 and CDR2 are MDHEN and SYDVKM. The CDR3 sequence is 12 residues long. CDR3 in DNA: TGTGCCAGCAGTCTTGGGGGCTCCGAGCAGTACTTC. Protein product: CASSLGGSEQYF.

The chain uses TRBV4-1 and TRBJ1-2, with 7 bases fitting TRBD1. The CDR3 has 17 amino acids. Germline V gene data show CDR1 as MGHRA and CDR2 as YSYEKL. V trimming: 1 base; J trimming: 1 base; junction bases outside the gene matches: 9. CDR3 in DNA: TGCGCCAGCAGCCAAGTCCCCCGGACAGGAGATAACTATGGCTACACCTTC. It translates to CASSQVPRTGDNYGYTF.

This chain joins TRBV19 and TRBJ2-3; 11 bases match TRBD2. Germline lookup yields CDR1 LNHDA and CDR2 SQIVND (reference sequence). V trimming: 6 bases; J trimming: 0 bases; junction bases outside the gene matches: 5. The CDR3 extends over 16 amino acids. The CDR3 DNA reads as TGTGCCAGTAGCATATGGACTAGCGGGAGCACAGATACGCAGTATTTT. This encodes CASSIWTSGSTDTQYF.

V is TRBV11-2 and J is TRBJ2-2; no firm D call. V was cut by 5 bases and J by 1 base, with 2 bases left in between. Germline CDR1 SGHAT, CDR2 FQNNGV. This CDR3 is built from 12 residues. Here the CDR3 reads CASSLNTGELFF. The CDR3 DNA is TGTGCCAGCAGCCTGAACACCGGGGAGCTGTTTTTT.